These 11 T cell receptor beta chains came from one sample sequenced in a study of graft-versus-host responses after intestinal transplantation. The repertoire was sequenced with immunoSEQ multiplex PCR; TCRdb's copy has only in-frame clones and lacks some. The data show about 12,000 clones, approximately 88% seen once. Sequencing used PBMCs, obtained almost 310 days after intestinal transplant. Receptors were obtained from a human patient who received an intestinal transplant, so some T cells may come from the graft donor.

This clone was recorded once. The chain has TRBV13 and TRBJ2-1; 12 nucleotides agree with TRBD2. CDR3 length: 15 amino acids. Germline V gene lookup returns CDR1 PRHDT and CDR2 FYEKMQ (reference sequence). Losses at the gene ends were 4 bases for V and 5 bases for J; bases not matched to a gene: 3. CDR3 amino acids: CASSSTSGSDNEQFF. As DNA, the CDR3 is TGTGCCAGCAGCTCGACTAGCGGGAGCGACAATGAGCAGTTCTTC.

The chain employs TRBV27 and TRBJ1-2; D is uncertain. The CDR3 is made up of 13 amino acids. CDR1 is MNHEY and CDR2 is SMNVEV in the germline V gene (reference sequence). V lost 3 bases to trimming and J lost 2 bases, with 7 bases between them. The CDR3 region is CASSFGLNYGYTF. CDR3 coding DNA: TGTGCCAGCAGTTTCGGGCTAAACTATGGCTACACCTTC.

In this sample, this clone turned up once. The rearrangement links TRBV6-5 to TRBJ1-6, with D possibly TRBD1 on 6 matching bases. The CDR3 extends over 16 amino acids. Germline V gives CDR1 MNHEY, CDR2 SVGAGI. V was shortened by 0 bases and J by 6 bases, with 12 bases between the two germline ends. This chain's CDR3 is CASSYSNGGGNSPLHF. CDR3 bases: TGTGCCAGCAGTTACTCGAATGGAGGGGGTAATTCACCCCTCCACTTT.

The chain carries TRBV27 and TRBJ2-7; D is uncertain. The germline V gene encodes CDR1 MNHEY and CDR2 SMNVEV (reference sequence). CDR3 length: 12 amino acids. V was cut by 4 bases and J by 6 bases, with 10 bases left in between. Written as DNA, the CDR3 is TGTGCCAGCAGTTCCCCCCGGTCCGAGCAGTACTTC. Protein product: CASSSPRSEQYF.

The gene calls are TRBV27 and TRBJ2-1; tentative D call: TRBD1 (6 bases). The CDR3 is 14 amino acids. CDR1 and CDR2 (germline): MNHEY, SMNVEV (reference sequence). The CDR3 DNA sequence: TGTGTCTCCGGGACACTTTACTCCTACAATGAGCAGTTCTTC. The encoded protein is CVSGTLYSYNEQFF.

The chain links TRBV29-1 to TRBJ2-7; 9 positions match TRBD2. The CDR3 sequence is 12 residues long. The germline CDR1 and CDR2 sequences are SQVTM and ANQGSEA. V shed 4 bases, J shed 6 bases, and the junction held 4 bases outside the gene matches. The CDR3 nucleotides read TGCAGCGTTGTAGCGGGAGTGGGCGAGCAGTACTTC. Its protein is CSVVAGVGEQYF.

In regard to this clone: Within the sample, other DNA sequences also encode this same CDR3. The V gene is TRBV7-9, the J gene TRBJ1-1; 7 bases are a match to TRBD1. Germline V lookup: CDR1 SEHNR, CDR2 FQNEAQ (reference sequence). The CDR3 is 12 amino acids. V was pared by 5 bases and J by 7 bases, with 4 bases of the junction left unmatched. The CDR3 DNA reads as TGTGCCAGCAGCATCGGACAGGTTGAAGCTTTCTTT. Amino acid sequence: CASSIGQVEAFF.

The V and J genes are TRBV27 and TRBJ1-4; perhaps TRBD1 as D (5 bases). Per the germline V gene, CDR1 is MNHEY and CDR2 is SMNVEV (reference sequence). Trimming removed 7 bases from V and 5 bases from J, with 5 bases in between. This CDR3 comprises 11 residues. CDR3: CASKGNEKLFF. The CDR3 nucleotides are TGTGCCAGCAAGGGGAATGAAAAACTGTTTTTT.

The CDR3 sequence: CASTRRRVRPFLTYEQYF. For the CDR3, the DNA is TGTGCCAGCACTCGAAGGAGGGTTCGTCCATTTTTGACCTACGAGCAGTACTTC. The chain employs TRBV7-8 and TRBJ2-7; weak D call: TRBD2 (6 bases). The V gene's germline CDR1 is SGHVS and CDR2 FQNEAQ. The CDR3 runs 18 residues. Trimming pared 7 bases from V and 2 bases from J, leaving 27 bases between.

This clone has just one count. J is TRBJ1-1 and V is TRBV27; D is undetermined. The CDR3 spans 12 residues. Deletions cut 6 bases from V and 0 bases from J, with 5 bases between. Germline V gene sequence: CDR1 MNHEY, CDR2 SMNVEV (reference sequence). The chain's CDR3 is CASRNVNTEAFF. The CDR3 DNA is TGTGCCAGCAGAAACGTGAACACTGAAGCTTTCTTT.

The chain couples TRBV18 to TRBJ1-6; TRBD1 matches 11 bases. Germline lookup yields CDR1 KGHSH and CDR2 LQKENI. V lost 5 bases and J lost 7; bases outside the gene matches: 7. This CDR3 is 16 amino acids long. The CDR3 loop reads CASSFGQGAQNSPLHF. In DNA, the CDR3 is TGTGCCAGCTCATTCGGACAGGGGGCGCAAAATTCACCCCTCCACTTT. The full variable domain, its missing parts supplied by reference TRBV18 and TRBJ1-6, is NAGVMQNPRHLVRRRGQEARLRCSPMKGHSHVYWYRQLPEEGLKFMVYLQKENIIDESGMPKERFSAEFPKEGPSILRIQQVVRGDSAAYFCASSFGQGAQNSPLHFGNGTRLTVT.